A selection of T cell receptor beta chains follows, all from one sample in a study of Graves' ophthalmopathy and Graves' hyperthyroidism. TCRdb reanalysed the multiplex PCR reads using MiXCR and keeps one entry per CDR3 protein. The table includes just over 600,000 distinct CDR3 sequences, roughly 20% detected once. Material: peripheral blood. Receptor source: a woman aged 18-29 years with stable Graves' hyperthyroidism. Some clones in this sample may be carry-over from other donors' samples. Each CDR3 is given with its conserved first and last residue. D genes are given only for firm matches. The listing skips clone size in some rows; elsewhere it reads once, few, many or a size class.

J gene: TRBJ1-1
clone size: many
V gene: TRBV29-1
D gene: NA
CDR3 protein: CSVEEWLNTEAFF
CDR3 DNA: TGCAGCGTTGAGGAATGGCTGAACACTGAAGCTTTCTTT

J gene: TRBJ2-7
clone size: NA
V gene: TRBV20-1
D gene: NA
CDR3 protein: CSARPPASSSIHEQYF
CDR3 DNA: TGCAGTGCTAGACCCCCCGCGAGCTCATCAATCCACGAGCAGTACTTC

J gene: TRBJ1-5
clone size: many
V gene: TRBV28
D gene: TRBD1
CDR3 protein: CASSYARDRGRNQPQHF
CDR3 DNA: TGTGCCAGCAGCTACGCCCGGGACAGGGGGAGAAATCAGCCCCAGCATTTT

J gene: TRBJ2-2
clone size: NA
V gene: TRBV24-1
D gene: TRBD1
CDR3 protein: CATSDNRGRNTGELFF
CDR3 DNA: TGTGCCACCAGTGACAACAGGGGGCGAAACACCGGGGAGCTGTTTTTT

J gene: TRBJ2-7
clone size: many
V gene: TRBV7-6
D gene: TRBD1
CDR3 protein: CASSSAGGTGRSYEQYF
CDR3 DNA: TGTGCCAGCAGCTCGGCAGGCGGGACAGGGCGCTCCTACGAGCAGTACTTC

J gene: TRBJ2-5
clone size: few
V gene: TRBV5-1
D gene: TRBD2
CDR3 protein: CASSWTRFGETQYF
CDR3 DNA: TGCGCCAGCAGCTGGACTAGATTTGGGGAGACCCAGTACTTC

J gene: TRBJ2-3
clone size: few
V gene: TRBV12-3/TRBV12-4
D gene: NA
CDR3 protein: CASSLARLRGQYF
CDR3 DNA: TGTGCCAGCAGTTTAGCGCGATTAAGGGGACAGTATTTT

J gene: TRBJ2-7
clone size: many
V gene: TRBV29-1
D gene: TRBD2
CDR3 protein: CSAQLAGVYEQYF
CDR3 DNA: TGCAGCGCTCAACTAGCGGGAGTGTACGAGCAGTACTTC

J gene: TRBJ2-7
clone size: many
V gene: TRBV28
D gene: NA
CDR3 protein: CASSFEGIYEQYF
CDR3 DNA: TGTGCCAGCAGTTTCGAGGGCATCTACGAGCAGTACTTC

J gene: TRBJ1-1
clone size: many
V gene: TRBV7-2
D gene: NA
CDR3 protein: CASSRHLTEAFF
CDR3 DNA: TGTGCCAGCAGCAGACATTTAACTGAAGCTTTCTTT

J gene: TRBJ2-2
clone size: few
V gene: TRBV5-4
D gene: NA
CDR3 protein: CASSSTLGPTYPGELFF
CDR3 DNA: TGTGCCAGCAGCTCCACACTGGGACCGACCTACCCGGGGGAGCTGTTTTTT

J gene: TRBJ2-7
clone size: many
V gene: TRBV12-3/TRBV12-4
D gene: NA
CDR3 protein: CASSFPDQTYEQYF
CDR3 DNA: TGTGCCAGCAGTTTCCCCGACCAGACCTACGAGCAGTACTTC

J gene: TRBJ2-7
clone size: few
V gene: TRBV20-1
D gene: TRBD1
CDR3 protein: CSARVPGQGTYEQYF
CDR3 DNA: TGCAGTGCTAGAGTACCGGGACAGGGGACCTACGAGCAGTACTTC

J gene: TRBJ1-6
clone size: many
V gene: TRBV12-3/TRBV12-4
D gene: NA
CDR3 protein: CASSPRGGDNSPLHF
CDR3 DNA: TGTGCCAGCAGTCCTCGGGGTGGAGATAATTCACCCCTCCACTTT

J gene: TRBJ1-6
clone size: many
V gene: TRBV7-9
D gene: TRBD1
CDR3 protein: CASSLGTEHNSPLHF
CDR3 DNA: TGTGCCAGCAGCCTCGGGACAGAACATAATTCACCCCTCCACTTT

J gene: TRBJ2-2
clone size: many
V gene: TRBV6-5
D gene: NA
CDR3 protein: CASSPSMTGELFF
CDR3 DNA: TGTGCCAGCAGTCCCTCCATGACCGGGGAGCTGTTTTTT

J gene: TRBJ1-5
clone size: many
V gene: TRBV12-3/TRBV12-4
D gene: NA
CDR3 protein: CASGVGAGNQPQHF
CDR3 DNA: TGTGCCAGCGGAGTGGGGGCAGGCAATCAGCCCCAGCATTTT

J gene: TRBJ1-2
clone size: many
V gene: TRBV20-1
D gene: NA
CDR3 protein: CSARAGSNYGYTF
CDR3 DNA: TGCAGTGCTAGAGCTGGCTCTAACTATGGCTACACCTTC

J gene: TRBJ2-2
clone size: NA
V gene: TRBV9
D gene: TRBD2
CDR3 protein: CASSVDLSGRAGYTGELFF
CDR3 DNA: TGTGCCAGCAGCGTAGATCTTAGCGGGAGGGCCGGTTACACCGGGGAGCTGTTTTTT

J gene: TRBJ1-2
clone size: many
V gene: TRBV12-3/TRBV12-4
D gene: NA
CDR3 protein: CASSFYLYGYTF
CDR3 DNA: TGTGCCAGCAGTTTCTATCTCTATGGCTACACCTTC

J gene: TRBJ1-6
clone size: few
V gene: TRBV6-1
D gene: TRBD1
CDR3 protein: CASSELTGVSPLHF
CDR3 DNA: TGTGCCAGCAGTGAGCTGACAGGGGTTTCACCCCTCCACTTT

J gene: TRBJ2-7
clone size: NA
V gene: TRBV11-2
D gene: NA
CDR3 protein: CASSPGMVGEQCF
CDR3 DNA: TGTGCCAGCAGCCCTGGGATGGTGGGGGAGCAGTGCTTC

J gene: TRBJ2-5
clone size: NA
V gene: TRBV6-2/TRBV6-3
D gene: TRBD1
CDR3 protein: CASSYSYGTVGQETQYF
CDR3 DNA: TGTGCCAGCAGTTACTCGTACGGGACAGTTGGCCAAGAGACCCAGTACTTC

J gene: TRBJ1-5
clone size: NA
V gene: TRBV19
D gene: TRBD1
CDR3 protein: CASSPLTGDSNQPQHF
CDR3 DNA: TGTGCCAGTAGTCCGCTGACAGGGGATAGCAATCAGCCCCAGCATTTT

J gene: TRBJ1-1
clone size: NA
V gene: TRBV28
D gene: NA
CDR3 protein: CASRLKPSWVEAFF
CDR3 DNA: TGTGCCAGCAGATTAAAGCCGTCCTGGGTTGAAGCTTTCTTT

J gene: TRBJ1-2
clone size: many
V gene: TRBV6-4
D gene: TRBD1
CDR3 protein: CASSDPGQGGGHTF
CDR3 DNA: TGTGCCAGCAGTGATCCCGGACAGGGGGGAGGCCACACCTTC

J gene: TRBJ2-5
clone size: NA
V gene: TRBV12-3/TRBV12-4
D gene: NA
CDR3 protein: CASSLGELLTQETQYF
CDR3 DNA: TGTGCCAGCAGTTTAGGAGAGCTCCTAACCCAAGAGACCCAGTACTTC

J gene: TRBJ2-4
clone size: few
V gene: TRBV11-2
D gene: TRBD2
CDR3 protein: CASSPGLAGGTAKNIQYF
CDR3 DNA: TGTGCCAGCAGCCCGGGACTAGCGGGAGGTACGGCCAAAAACATTCAGTACTTC

J gene: TRBJ1-2
clone size: many
V gene: TRBV6-5
D gene: NA
CDR3 protein: CASRRSTGYGYTF
CDR3 DNA: TGTGCCAGCAGAAGAAGTACAGGGTACGGCTACACCTTC

J gene: TRBJ1-6
clone size: many
V gene: TRBV5-1
D gene: NA
CDR3 protein: CASPRTDSPLHF
CDR3 DNA: TGCGCCAGCCCCCGGACAGATTCACCCCTCCACTTT

J gene: TRBJ2-7
clone size: NA
V gene: TRBV7-9
D gene: NA
CDR3 protein: CASSPTGDSLYEQYF
CDR3 DNA: TGTGCCAGCAGCCCAACGGGGGACAGTCTCTACGAGCAGTACTTC

J gene: TRBJ2-7
clone size: many
V gene: TRBV11-1
D gene: TRBD1
CDR3 protein: CASLPGRTTGGYEQYF
CDR3 DNA: TGTGCCAGCCTCCCGGGGAGAACTACAGGGGGCTACGAGCAGTACTTC

J gene: TRBJ2-7
clone size: NA
V gene: TRBV6-1
D gene: NA
CDR3 protein: CASSDPTRYEQYF
CDR3 DNA: TGTGCCAGCAGTGACCCGACTAGATACGAGCAGTACTTC

J gene: TRBJ2-7
clone size: once
V gene: TRBV6-1
D gene: TRBD1
CDR3 protein: CASEGGLTYEQYF
CDR3 DNA: TGTGCCAGTGAAGGGGGCCTGACCTACGAGCAGTACTTC

J gene: TRBJ2-2
clone size: many
V gene: TRBV6-5
D gene: NA
CDR3 protein: CASSYSSLLSNTGELFF
CDR3 DNA: TGTGCCAGCAGTTACTCGTCCCTCCTATCGAACACCGGGGAGCTGTTTTTT

J gene: TRBJ1-2
clone size: many
V gene: TRBV11-2
D gene: TRBD1
CDR3 protein: CASSLRQGIGQGYTF
CDR3 DNA: TGTGCCAGCAGCTTACGACAGGGAATAGGTCAGGGCTACACCTTC

J gene: TRBJ1-6
clone size: NA
V gene: TRBV9
D gene: TRBD1
CDR3 protein: CASSTSTGGSHLHF
CDR3 DNA: TGTGCCAGCAGCACCTCAACAGGGGGATCACACCTCCACTTT

J gene: TRBJ2-7
clone size: many
V gene: TRBV27
D gene: TRBD1
CDR3 protein: CASSSKQGAIYEQYF
CDR3 DNA: TGTGCCAGCAGTTCCAAACAGGGGGCTATATACGAGCAGTACTTC

J gene: TRBJ1-2
clone size: few
V gene: TRBV11-2
D gene: NA
CDR3 protein: CASSLWAPYRDRIYGYTF
CDR3 DNA: TGTGCCAGCAGCCTTTGGGCACCGTACAGGGATCGAATCTATGGCTACACCTTC

J gene: TRBJ2-5
clone size: many
V gene: TRBV12-3/TRBV12-4
D gene: NA
CDR3 protein: CASTRATLQETQYF
CDR3 DNA: TGTGCCAGCACCAGAGCGACACTCCAAGAGACCCAGTACTTC

J gene: TRBJ1-5
clone size: many
V gene: TRBV2
D gene: NA
CDR3 protein: CASSEQGQPQHF
CDR3 DNA: TGTGCCAGCAGTGAACAGGGGCAGCCCCAGCATTTT

J gene: TRBJ2-6
clone size: few
V gene: TRBV27
D gene: NA
CDR3 protein: CASGPRGAGANVLTF
CDR3 DNA: TGTGCCAGCGGTCCCCGGGGGGCCGGGGCCAACGTCCTGACTTTC

J gene: TRBJ2-7
clone size: many
V gene: TRBV7-9
D gene: TRBD1
CDR3 protein: CASSFTRDRPYEQYF
CDR3 DNA: TGTGCCAGCAGCTTTACACGGGACAGGCCCTACGAGCAGTACTTC

J gene: TRBJ2-5
clone size: many
V gene: TRBV20-1
D gene: NA
CDR3 protein: CSARGISVQETQYF
CDR3 DNA: TGCAGTGCTAGAGGGATAAGCGTCCAAGAGACCCAGTACTTC

J gene: TRBJ1-1
clone size: many
V gene: TRBV28
D gene: NA
CDR3 protein: CASSFREGFWNTEAFF
CDR3 DNA: TGTGCCAGCAGTTTCAGGGAGGGGTTTTGGAACACTGAAGCTTTCTTT

J gene: TRBJ1-1
clone size: many
V gene: TRBV6-1
D gene: TRBD1
CDR3 protein: CASTTGVNTEAFF
CDR3 DNA: TGTGCCAGCACGACAGGGGTGAACACTGAAGCTTTCTTT

J gene: TRBJ1-1
clone size: many
V gene: TRBV6-1
D gene: NA
CDR3 protein: CASSEADMNTEAFF
CDR3 DNA: TGTGCCAGCAGTGAAGCGGATATGAACACTGAAGCTTTCTTT

J gene: TRBJ1-1
clone size: NA
V gene: TRBV25-1
D gene: TRBD1
CDR3 protein: CASSEYTTGGSTEAFF
CDR3 DNA: TGTGCCAGCAGTGAATATACGACAGGGGGGAGCACTGAAGCTTTCTTT